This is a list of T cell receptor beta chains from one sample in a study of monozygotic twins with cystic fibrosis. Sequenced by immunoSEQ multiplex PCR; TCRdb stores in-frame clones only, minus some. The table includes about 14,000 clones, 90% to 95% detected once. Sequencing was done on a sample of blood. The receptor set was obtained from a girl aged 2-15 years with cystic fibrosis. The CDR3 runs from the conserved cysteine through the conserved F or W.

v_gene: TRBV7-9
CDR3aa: CASSLNLGQGAGNTIYF

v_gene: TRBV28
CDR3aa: CASSRSQGAETQYF

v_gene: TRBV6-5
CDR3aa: CASSFDSSRGGTQYF

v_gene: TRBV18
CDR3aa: CASSPSPGTARSGNTIYF

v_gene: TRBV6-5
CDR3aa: CASSLFSGSTWGTF

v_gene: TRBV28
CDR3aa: CASSYRDGYTF

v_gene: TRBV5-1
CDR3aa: CASRRTGTQINTGELFF

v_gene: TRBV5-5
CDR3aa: CASSLSAGANVLTF

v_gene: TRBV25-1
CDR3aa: CASSVAKGRLAYEQYF

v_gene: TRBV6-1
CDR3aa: CASSGLQGYGEQYF

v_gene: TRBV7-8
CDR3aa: CASSWAVGVQETQYF

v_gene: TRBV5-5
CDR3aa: CASSRRDLAGVSYEQYF

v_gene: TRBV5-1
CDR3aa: CASSLGMGTGTEAFF

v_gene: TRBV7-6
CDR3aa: CASSIADSRSFSGANVLTF

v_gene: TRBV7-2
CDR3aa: CASSFRYTEAFF

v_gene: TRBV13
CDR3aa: CASSSRPETQYF

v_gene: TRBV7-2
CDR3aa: CASSLWLRRLPYEQYF

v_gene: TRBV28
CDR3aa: CASSHGFLTGELFF

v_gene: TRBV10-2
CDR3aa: CASSEWATEAFF

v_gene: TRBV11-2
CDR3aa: CASSAKLRYEQYF

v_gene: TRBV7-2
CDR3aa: CASSLEGFVTLGELFF

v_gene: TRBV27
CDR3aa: CASRAGSRSYEQYF

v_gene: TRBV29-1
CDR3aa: CSVASWNTEAFF

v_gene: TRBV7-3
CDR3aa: CASRPPGQHSTGELFF

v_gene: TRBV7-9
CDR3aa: CASSLAKGASGSVSYEQYF

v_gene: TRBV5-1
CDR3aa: CASSPDSSFGYTF

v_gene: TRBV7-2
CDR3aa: CASSVGQGRNTEAFF

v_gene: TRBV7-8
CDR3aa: CASSLEAGLSYEQYF

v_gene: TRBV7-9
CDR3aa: CASRTTSRAEAFF

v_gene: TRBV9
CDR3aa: CASSVVGATNEKLFF

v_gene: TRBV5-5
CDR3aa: CASSPVLGPLPGELFF

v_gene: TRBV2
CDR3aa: CASTGLAGYNEQFF

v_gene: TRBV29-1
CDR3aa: CSVGTLAKNIQYF

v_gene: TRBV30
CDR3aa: CAWRRRPQETQYF

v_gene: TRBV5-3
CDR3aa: CARSLAAPAPYYGYTF

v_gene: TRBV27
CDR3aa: CASSYRAGGEGYTF

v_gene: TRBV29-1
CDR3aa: CSVEGWGGSYNEQFF

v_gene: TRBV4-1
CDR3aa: CASSPAATVRGEQFF